This is a list of T cell receptor beta chains from one sample in a study of blood T cell repertoires in COVID-19. Data came from immunoSEQ multiplex PCR; TCRdb stores just in-frame clones and leaves some out. The data contain around 65,000 clones, 65% to 90% of them singletons. The sequencing input was peripheral blood. The receptors come from a man aged 80 or over with active COVID-19. Both conserved end residues are part of each CDR3. A D gene is named only where the DNA matches it firmly. Size is omitted from some rows. Given values are once, few, many or a class for expanded clones.

V	J	D	size	DNA	CDR3
TRBV5-5	TRBJ2-3	NA	NA	TGTGCCAGCAGCTCTGGCCCCCAGACAGATACGCAGTATTTT	CASSSGPQTDTQYF
TRBV4-2	TRBJ2-2	TRBD2	NA	TGTGCCAGCAGCCAAGAGGTACTTTTAGCGGGAGGGTTCAGCACCGGGGAGCTGTTTTTT	CASSQEVLLAGGFSTGELFF
TRBV6-5	TRBJ2-3	NA	once	TGTGCCAGCAGCCGAACAGTCACAGATACGCAGTATTTT	CASSRTVTDTQYF
TRBV4-3	TRBJ1-2	TRBD1	once	TGCGCCAGCAGCCAAGATATCCGTCCGGGACAGGGAAGGACTAATGGCTACACCTTC	CASSQDIRPGQGRTNGYTF
TRBV11-3	TRBJ2-5	TRBD2	NA	TGTGCCAGCAGCGGAGGGACTAGCGGGGGGCAAGAGACCCAGTACTTC	CASSGGTSGGQETQYF
TRBV4-1	TRBJ2-7	TRBD1	NA	TGCGCCAGCAGCCAAGTAAGAGAACCGGGACAGGGGAACGAGCAGTACTTC	CASSQVREPGQGNEQYF
TRBV6-5	TRBJ2-7	NA	NA	TGTGCCAGCAGTTACCCGGACAGTATCGAGCAGTACTTC	CASSYPDSIEQYF
TRBV5-1	TRBJ2-5	NA	NA	TGCGCCAGCACTGGCGGGGATCAAGAGACCCAGTACTTC	CASTGGDQETQYF
TRBV7-9	TRBJ2-5	NA	once	TGTGCCAGCAGCAATACTAGGGCCCAAGAGACCCAGTACTTC	CASSNTRAQETQYF
TRBV12-3/TRBV12-4	TRBJ2-1	NA	NA	TGTGCCAGCAGCCCCGCAGGGGAGCAGTTCTTC	CASSPAGEQFF
TRBV6-2/TRBV6-3	TRBJ2-3	TRBD2	few	TGTGCCAGCAGTACCACCCGGATAGCGGGGCTAGATACGCAGTATTTT	CASSTTRIAGLDTQYF
TRBV7-2	TRBJ2-5	NA	NA	TGTGCCAGCAGCCCGAGGGGGCGGGGCGGCAGTAGTGGAGAGACCCAGTACTTC	CASSPRGRGGSSGETQYF
TRBV7-9	TRBJ1-1	NA	NA	TGTGCCAGCAGCCACAGTTTTCCGAACACTGAAGCTTTCTTT	CASSHSFPNTEAFF
TRBV7-9	TRBJ1-1	TRBD1	NA	TGTGCCAGCAGCTGGACAGGGGGAAACACTGAAGCTTTCTTT	CASSWTGGNTEAFF
TRBV13	TRBJ2-1	TRBD2	NA	TGTGCCAGCAGCTTAGAAACCCTAGCGGGAGGGAATGAGCAGTTCTTC	CASSLETLAGGNEQFF
TRBV7-3	TRBJ2-5	TRBD2	NA	TGTGCCAGCAGCTTAACTAGCGGGGGGTTGGAGACCCAGTACTTC	CASSLTSGGLETQYF
TRBV7-9	TRBJ2-3	NA	NA	TGTGCCAGCAGTTTTATGGAGACAGATACGCAGTATTTT	CASSFMETDTQYF
TRBV6-5	TRBJ2-1	TRBD2	NA	TGTGCCAGCAGTCCGGGACTAGCGGGAGTGCATGAGCAGTTCTTC	CASSPGLAGVHEQFF
TRBV5-4	TRBJ1-2	NA	NA	TGTGCCAGCAGCTTGATGGGGGGGACGGCTTTTAACTATGGCTACACCTTC	CASSLMGGTAFNYGYTF
TRBV5-6	TRBJ1-6	NA	few	TGTGCCAGCAGCTTGGCCGGGGAGGGCTCACCCCTCCACTTT	CASSLAGEGSPLHF
TRBV7-2	TRBJ1-2	NA	NA	TGTGCCAGCAGACCAGATGTAAGCTATGGCTACACCTTC	CASRPDVSYGYTF
TRBV5-6	TRBJ1-4	TRBD1	NA	TGTGCCAGCAGCTTACTAGGGACAGCAACTAATGAAAAACTGTTTTTT	CASSLLGTATNEKLFF
TRBV12-5	TRBJ1-1	TRBD1	once	TGTGCTAGTGGTCCATTCGCGGGACAGCCGCAGAACACTGAAGCTTTCTTT	CASGPFAGQPQNTEAFF
TRBV29-1	TRBJ2-3	TRBD2	NA	TGCAGCGTAGAGCGGACTAGCGGAACAGATACGCAGTATTTT	CSVERTSGTDTQYF
TRBV7-9	TRBJ2-2	NA	NA	TGTGCCAGCAGCTTATCAGGGGTCACCGGGGAGCTGTTTTTT	CASSLSGVTGELFF
TRBV28	TRBJ1-1	TRBD1	NA	TGTGCCAGCAGAACTGACAGGGTGAGAACTGAAGCTTTCTTT	CASRTDRVRTEAFF
TRBV12-3/TRBV12-4	TRBJ2-7	NA	once	TGTGCCAGCAGTTTCGGCAGGTCGTACGAGCAGTACTTC	CASSFGRSYEQYF
TRBV5-1	TRBJ2-5	NA	NA	TGCGCCAGCAGCTCGGGAGTGGGAGACCAAGAGACCCAGTACTTC	CASSSGVGDQETQYF
TRBV9	TRBJ2-7	TRBD1	NA	TGTGCCAGCAGCGTAGATGGGACAGGGCGCTACGAGCAGTACTTC	CASSVDGTGRYEQYF
TRBV18	TRBJ1-1	NA	NA	TGTGCCAGCTCACCCAGTTTTCAACAGTCTGAAGCTTTCTTT	CASSPSFQQSEAFF
TRBV6-2/TRBV6-3	TRBJ2-4	NA	few	TGTGCCAGCAGTTACTTGGGACTAGCCAAAAACATTCAGTACTTC	CASSYLGLAKNIQYF
TRBV3-1/TRBV3-2	TRBJ1-1	NA	NA	TGTGCCAGCAGCCCAGAGACAGGTAGAGCGGATGAAGCTTTCTTT	CASSPETGRADEAFF
TRBV6-6	TRBJ1-1	NA	NA	TGTGCCAGCAGTTTAACGGAGAGTAACACTGAAGCTTTCTTT	CASSLTESNTEAFF
TRBV29-1	TRBJ2-7	TRBD1	NA	TGCAGCGTTAGACAGGGCAGCGGATCCTCCTACGAGCAGTACTTC	CSVRQGSGSSYEQYF
TRBV7-9	TRBJ2-3	TRBD2	NA	TGTGCCAGCAGCTTAGTATTTAGCGGGAGGGCGAATACGCAGTATTTT	CASSLVFSGRANTQYF
TRBV3-1/TRBV3-2	TRBJ1-2	NA	NA	TGTGCCAGCAGCCACCTACAGGGTAGAGCTAACTATGGCTACACCTTC	CASSHLQGRANYGYTF
TRBV6-5	TRBJ2-7	TRBD2	NA	TGTGCCAGCAGACTTCAGCGGGGCTCCTACGAGCAGTACTTC	CASRLQRGSYEQYF
TRBV27	TRBJ2-5	NA	NA	TGTGCCAGCAGTTTAAGGCGGACAGAAGAGACCCAGTACTTC	CASSLRRTEETQYF
TRBV18	TRBJ2-3	NA	NA	TGTGCCAGCTCACGGGGCGGTCACACAGATACGCAGTATTTT	CASSRGGHTDTQYF
TRBV18	TRBJ2-3	NA	NA	TGTGCCAGCTCACCGTCAGTCGGGATGGATACGCAGTATTTT	CASSPSVGMDTQYF
TRBV6-5	TRBJ1-2	NA	NA	TGTGCCAGCAGTTACTTGGGGGCCGAGGGCTACACCTTC	CASSYLGAEGYTF
TRBV6-2/TRBV6-3	TRBJ2-3	TRBD2	NA	TGTGCCAGCACCCCAGTAGCGGGCGGTAGGATAGATACGCAGTATTTT	CASTPVAGGRIDTQYF
TRBV2	TRBJ1-5	NA	NA	TGTGCCAGCACCCGAAGGGGCAGGGAAAGCAATCAGCCCCAGCATTTT	CASTRRGRESNQPQHF
TRBV30	TRBJ1-5	NA	NA	TGTGCCTGGAGTGGGGGGGAACATCAGCCCCAGCATTTT	CAWSGGEHQPQHF
TRBV7-9	TRBJ1-2	TRBD1	NA	TGTGCCAGCAGCTTAGCTTCCCGGGACAGGGGTGATGGCTACACCTTC	CASSLASRDRGDGYTF
TRBV7-9	TRBJ2-1	NA	NA	TGTGCCAGCAGCCATGGGGCAGGAAAGGAGAAATCCTACAATGAGCAGTTCTTC	CASSHGAGKEKSYNEQFF
TRBV27	TRBJ2-3	TRBD2	NA	TGTGCCAGCAGTTCCAACCGGCTAGCGGGACAAGATACGCAGTATTTT	CASSSNRLAGQDTQYF
TRBV5-5	TRBJ2-7	TRBD2	NA	TGTGCCAGCAGCTTGGAGGGGACTAGCTTCCACGAGCAGTACTTC	CASSLEGTSFHEQYF
TRBV6-6	TRBJ2-7	TRBD2	NA	TGTGCCAGCAGTTACTCGACTAGCGTTCACGAGCAGTACTTC	CASSYSTSVHEQYF
TRBV29-1	TRBJ1-1	NA	NA	TGCAGCGTTGACTTTAGTCTCGGCACTGAAGCTTTCTTT	CSVDFSLGTEAFF
TRBV6-2/TRBV6-3	TRBJ2-7	NA	NA	TGTGCCAGCAGTCTTCACCTAGGGGTCGAGCAGTACTTC	CASSLHLGVEQYF
TRBV2	TRBJ2-2	NA	NA	TGTGCCAGCATAGGAGCCGGGGAGCTGTTTTTT	CASIGAGELFF
TRBV19	TRBJ2-5	NA	NA	TGTGCCAGTAGTAAAAACAGGGTTGAGACCCAGTACTTC	CASSKNRVETQYF
TRBV9	TRBJ2-7	TRBD1	NA	TGTGCCAGCAGCTTCGGGACAGGGAACCACGAGCAGTACTTC	CASSFGTGNHEQYF
TRBV6-4	TRBJ2-1	NA	NA	NA	CASSSSGGSYNEQFF
TRBV9	TRBJ1-1	TRBD1	few	TGTGCCAGCAGCTCTAGGGGGACAGGAGGAACTGAAGCTTTCTTT	CASSSRGTGGTEAFF